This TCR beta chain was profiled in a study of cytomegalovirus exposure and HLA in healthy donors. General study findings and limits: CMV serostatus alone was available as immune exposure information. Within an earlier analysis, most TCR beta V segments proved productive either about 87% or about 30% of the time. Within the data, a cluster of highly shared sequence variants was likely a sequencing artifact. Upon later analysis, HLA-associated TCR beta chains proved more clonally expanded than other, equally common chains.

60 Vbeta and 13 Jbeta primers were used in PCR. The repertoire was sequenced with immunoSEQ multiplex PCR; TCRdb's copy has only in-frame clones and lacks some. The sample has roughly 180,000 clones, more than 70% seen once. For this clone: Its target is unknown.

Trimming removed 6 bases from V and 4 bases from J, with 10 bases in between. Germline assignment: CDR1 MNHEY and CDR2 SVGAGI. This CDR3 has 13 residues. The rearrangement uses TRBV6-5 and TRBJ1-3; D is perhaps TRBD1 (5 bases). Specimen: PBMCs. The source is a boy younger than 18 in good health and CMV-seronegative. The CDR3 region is CASSGGTGNTIYF. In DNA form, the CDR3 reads TGTGCCAGCAGCGGGGGTACGGGAAACACCATATATTTT.